The entry below gives a single T cell receptor beta chain sequence along with its context. Its antigen remains undetermined. No base quality information exists; no much larger clone differs at one position. To sequence the TCRbeta CDR3 region, genomic DNA was isolated from the sorted cells. The immunoSEQ Assay was used to sequence the TCRbeta CDR3 regions. This immuneACCESS table, as held by TCRdb, lists in-frame sequences with V and J called but not all clones. Of the missing ones, under half trace to an unresolved V gene in checked studies; the others have no known cause. This sample is represented by roughly 69,000 clones; roughly 86% of them were singletons. Roughly 9.8% of the sample comes from the top ten. Patients with a history of autoimmune disease or receiving systemic immunosuppression were excluded from the trial. Peripheral blood for TCR sequencing was drawn from every dose cohort at baseline, at cycle 4 day 1 and at cycle 7 day 1. Samples came from an open-label, multicenter, first-in-human phase I dose-escalation trial of ivuxolimab. Adults with locally advanced or metastatic melanoma, renal cell, hepatocellular, or head and neck squamous cell carcinoma were enrolled in the trial. Before TCR sequencing, CD4+ T cells and CD8+ T cells were sorted from peripheral blood as separate populations.

The data are from a study of OX40 agonist ivuxolimab in advanced cancers. As for the study more broadly: Ivuxolimab was an agonistic, fully human IgG2 monoclonal antibody directed against OX40 (CD134), a costimulatory receptor. The purpose of peripheral TCRbeta sequencing was to test whether ivuxolimab changed TCR sequence diversity and led to clonal T-cell expansion. Partial responses occurred in three dose-escalation patients, of whom one had hepatocellular carcinoma and two had cutaneous melanoma. Intravenous ivuxolimab was administered to patients every 2 weeks at six dose levels: 0.01, 0.1, 0.3, 1.5, 3 and 10 mg/kg. The monotherapy dose-escalation portion (N of about 47 patients) of the phase I ivuxolimab trial is reported in the paper. A male proportion of almost 85% and a mean age of approximately 58 years, ranging from 23 to 79, were recorded for the dose-escalation cohort. Patients were allowed to have had prior anti-PD-1, anti-PD-L1 or anti-CTLA-4 therapy, and around 41% of the dose-escalation patients had previously received checkpoint inhibitors. Of the approximately 54 dose-escalation patients, hepatocellular carcinoma was present in around 20, melanoma in around 15, renal cell carcinoma in 9 and head and neck cancer in 9.

The paper as a whole reports these results and caveats: Clonal expansion of both CD4+ and CD8+ blood T cells was observed from baseline to week 6 at doses 0.1 to 3.0 mg/kg. Antigen specificity was not determined for the clonally expanded peripheral T cells. Low levels of normalized T-cell clonal expansion were also seen in some nonresponding patients. After ivuxolimab, CD8+ T cells had more expanded clones than CD4+ T cells on average. In the 0.1-3.0 mg/kg groups, partial responders were among the patients with the lowest normalized peripheral clonal expansion, particularly in CD8+ T cells.

This receptor was obtained from an adult with an advanced solid tumor such as melanoma, head and neck, liver or kidney cancer. The sequencing used CD4+ or CD8+ T cells sorted from blood, collected in a trial of the OX40 agonist ivuxolimab.

The CDR3 has the sequence CASSLAGTEPYEQYF. The DNA sequence is as follows: TGTGCCAGCAGCTTAGCGGGGACAGAGCCATACGAGCAGTACTTC. The receptor chain draws on TRBV11-2 and TRBJ2-7, with 7 central nucleotides matching TRBD1. Spanning cysteine to phenylalanine, the CDR3 consists of 15 amino acids. Of the read, only the CDR3 DNA is kept; its 45 bases are in frame from base 1. The germline V gene encodes CDR1 SGHAT and CDR2 FQNNGV. V is cut back by 1 base and J by 4 bases, with 7 bases in the junction unmatched.